This T cell receptor (beta chain) was observed in a study of T cells after yellow fever vaccination. Study conclusions and caveats: Repertoires obtained by FACS sorting could include abundant clonotypes that entered as contaminants from the bulk population.

CDR1 is MNHEY, CDR2 SVGAGI, per germline. V lost 0 bases to trimming and J lost 3 bases, with 12 bases between them. The CDR3 covers 16 residues. Making TCR cDNA involved 5'RACE template switching, which added UMIs and a universal primer site. In TCRdb, the 5' RACE reads were re-called with MiXCR into one record per CDR3 protein. Counted here are 150,000 to 200,000 distinct CDR3 sequences, roughly 6.2% occurring once; the ten biggest clones make up under 3%. This clonotype has only a few counts. The antigen is not known. This clonotype originated in a man aged 18 to 35 who received the YFV17D yellow fever vaccine. The rearrangement joins TRBV6-5 to TRBJ1-3; D remains unclear. The source material was CD4+ T cells sorted from PBMCs, sampled on the day of the first yellow fever vaccination. CDR3 sequence (DNA): TGTGCCAGCAGTTACTCGATTGCTGGGCATGGAAACACCATATATTTT. Translation gives CASSYSIAGHGNTIYF.